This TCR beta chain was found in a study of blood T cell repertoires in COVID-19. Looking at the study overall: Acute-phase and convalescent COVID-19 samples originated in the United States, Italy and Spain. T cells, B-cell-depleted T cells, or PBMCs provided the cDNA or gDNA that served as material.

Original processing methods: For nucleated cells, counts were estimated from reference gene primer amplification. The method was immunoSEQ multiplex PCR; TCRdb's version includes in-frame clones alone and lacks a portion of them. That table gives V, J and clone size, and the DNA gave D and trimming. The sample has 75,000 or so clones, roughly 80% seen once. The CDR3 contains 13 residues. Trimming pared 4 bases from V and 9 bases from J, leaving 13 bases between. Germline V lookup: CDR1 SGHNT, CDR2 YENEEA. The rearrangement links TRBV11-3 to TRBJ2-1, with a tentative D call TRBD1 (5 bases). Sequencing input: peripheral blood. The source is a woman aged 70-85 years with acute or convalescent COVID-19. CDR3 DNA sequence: TGTGCCAGCAGCTCCACCAGGGATGGTGAGCAGTTCTTC. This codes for CASSSTRDGEQFF. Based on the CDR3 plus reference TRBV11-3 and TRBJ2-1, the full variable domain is EAGVVQSPRYKIIEKKQPVAFWCNPISGHNTLYWYLQNLGQGPELLIRYENEEAVDDSQLPKDRFSAERLKGVDSTLKIQPAELGDSAVYLCASSSTRDGEQFFGPGTRLTVL.